This T cell receptor (beta chain) was sequenced in a study of T cell responses to AZD1222 COVID-19 vaccine. Study results and caveats: Rises in breadth and depth of Spike-specific TCRs came after two AZD1222 doses.

Notes on this clone: Antigen: not known.

Second doses that came at about 4 or about 12 weeks were put together. Some clones are missing from TCRdb's copy, which holds only in-frame ones; the method was immunoSEQ multiplex PCR. This repertoire shows about 180,000 clones, around 90% found once; its top ten account for about 2.1%. This CDR3 spans 16 amino acids. V lost 1 base to trimming and J lost 7 bases, with 16 bases between them. Germline V gives CDR1 SGHVS, CDR2 FQNEAQ. The sequence was collected from an adult who received the AZD1222 COVID-19 vaccine. This chain connects TRBV7-8 to TRBJ1-4; D might be TRBD1 (5 bases). Sequences were derived from peripheral blood, sampled 28 days after the second AZD1222 dose. This chain's CDR3 is CASSLGGGEDGEKLFF. The CDR3 DNA reads TGTGCCAGCAGCTTAGGAGGAGGGGAGGATGGTGAAAAACTGTTTTTT.